Each of the 7 T cell receptor beta chains below was sequenced from the same sample in a study of cytomegalovirus exposure and HLA in healthy donors. Primers: 60 Vbeta forward and 13 Jbeta reverse. Profiling relied on immunoSEQ multiplex PCR, and the TCRdb table lists in-frame clones only, not all of them. In the table there are approximately 100,000 clones, nearly 70% of which are singletons. Sequencing was done on a sample of PBMCs. The receptors stem from a woman aged 70-85 years in good health and CMV-seropositive.

CDR3 sequence (DNA): TGTGCCAGCAGTTTCACAGGGGTGATGGCGCCCCAGCATTTT. Its protein product is CASSFTGVMAPQHF. The chain is built from TRBV6-5 and TRBJ1-5, with 7 bases identical to TRBD1. The trim removed 4 bases at V and 9 bases at J, leaving 9 bases unmatched. This CDR3 region has 14 residues. The germline CDR1 and CDR2 sequences are MNHEY and SVGAGI.

This clone showed up just a few times. Other nucleotide sequences from this sample produce the same CDR3. CDR3 sequence reads: CASSLQTNTGELFF. DNA of the CDR3: TGTGCCAGCAGCTTACAGACGAACACCGGGGAGCTGTTTTTT. This chain uses TRBV11-2 with TRBJ2-2; D is undetermined. V was clipped by 2 bases and J by 0 bases, with 4 bases between them. The CDR3 covers 14 residues. Per the germline V gene, CDR1 is SGHAT and CDR2 is FQNNGV.

This clone was picked up one time. This rearrangement joins TRBV7-2 to TRBJ2-7; a weak D match, TRBD2 (5 bases). V lost 2 bases to trimming and J lost 6 bases, with 14 bases between them. This CDR3 spans 14 amino acids. Germline CDR1 and CDR2: SGHTA and FQGNSA. CDR3 sequence reads: CASSLILGPSEQYF. The DNA for the CDR3 is TGTGCCAGCAGCTTAATACTAGGGCCTAGCGAGCAGTACTTC.

This clone was detected only a few times. This chain joins TRBV2 and TRBJ1-2; 11 nucleotides agree with TRBD1. Trimming took 3 bases from V and 5 from J; bases not matched to a gene: 5. Germline CDR1 is SNHLY and CDR2 is FYNNEI. The CDR3 contains 15 residues. CDR3 region: CASSEWTGGEYGYTF. CDR3 nucleotides: TGTGCCAGCAGTGAGTGGACAGGGGGCGAATATGGCTACACCTTC.

The genes are TRBV7-8 and TRBJ2-1; the D is unclear. With 1 base removed from V and 5 bases from J, the gap between germline ends came to 6 bases. CDR1 and CDR2 (germline): SGHVS, FQNEAQ. The CDR3 is 13 amino acids. The CDR3 coding sequence is TGTGCCAGCAGCTTAGGAGTTAACAATGAGCAGTTCTTC. Protein sequence: CASSLGVNNEQFF.

The gene calls are TRBV29-1 and TRBJ2-7; 9 nucleotides align to TRBD1. V gave up 5 bases and J gave up 2 bases; unmatched junction bases: 4. Per germline, CDR1 SQVTM and CDR2 ANQGSEA. The CDR3 totals 13 residues. In nucleotides, the CDR3 is TGCAGCGTTACTGGACAGGGGACCTACGAGCAGTACTTC. It codes for CSVTGQGTYEQYF.

The chain carries TRBV25-1 and TRBJ1-6, with D hard to call. From germline, CDR1 is MGHDK and CDR2 SYGVNS. The ends were cut back, 4 bases at V and 6 bases at J, with 7 bases in the middle. This CDR3 contains 13 residues. The CDR3, as DNA: TGTGCCAGCAGTGGACTAGGTAATTCACCCCTCCACTTT. This translates into CASSGLGNSPLHF.